These T cell receptor beta chains were read from a single sample in a study of T cells in Graves' hyperthyroidism and ophthalmopathy. TCRdb independently ran MiXCR on the multiplex PCR reads; one entry per CDR3 protein. The sample shows fewer than 500,000 distinct CDR3 sequences, roughly 14% of them seen only once. The sequenced sample was blood. All receptors derive from a man aged 18 to 30 with Graves' ophthalmopathy. Each CDR3 is given with its conserved first and last residue. The order of the fields is J gene, V gene, CDR3 protein.

j_call: TRBJ1-1; v_call: TRBV6-1; cdr3_aa: CATELGDTEAFF
j_call: TRBJ2-7; v_call: TRBV5-4; cdr3_aa: CASSLGGAGDYEQYF
j_call: TRBJ2-3; v_call: TRBV20-1; cdr3_aa: CSAGNSGGADTQYF
j_call: TRBJ1-1; v_call: TRBV9; cdr3_aa: CASSVGPGNTEAFF
j_call: TRBJ1-2; v_call: TRBV2; cdr3_aa: CASSPGTRIEGYTF
j_call: TRBJ1-2; v_call: TRBV6-1; cdr3_aa: CASSGRQGVVIYGYTF
j_call: TRBJ1-1; v_call: TRBV20-1; cdr3_aa: CSASPGSMNTEAFF
j_call: TRBJ2-1; v_call: TRBV4-1; cdr3_aa: CASSPGTGDVNEQFF
j_call: TRBJ1-2; v_call: TRBV14; cdr3_aa: CASSLIETSSGADGYTF
j_call: TRBJ1-6; v_call: TRBV6-1; cdr3_aa: CASSEIIGRGGGNSPLHF
j_call: TRBJ1-2; v_call: TRBV15; cdr3_aa: CATSRTGIGYTF
j_call: TRBJ2-1; v_call: TRBV6-5; cdr3_aa: CASSYLLATYNEQFF
j_call: TRBJ1-3; v_call: TRBV13; cdr3_aa: CASSPPGQFSGNTIYF
j_call: TRBJ1-5; v_call: TRBV3-1; cdr3_aa: CASSQGGLNQPQHF
j_call: TRBJ2-7; v_call: TRBV4-2; cdr3_aa: CASSQGVQNYEQYF
j_call: TRBJ1-1; v_call: TRBV20-1; cdr3_aa: CSARDFKAGGMNTEAFF
j_call: TRBJ2-1; v_call: TRBV10-2; cdr3_aa: CATLLAGGGNEQFF
j_call: TRBJ2-5; v_call: TRBV7-2; cdr3_aa: CASSPRPQGRGTQYF
j_call: TRBJ2-7; v_call: TRBV6-1; cdr3_aa: CASSDRAVYEQYF
j_call: TRBJ2-1; v_call: TRBV19; cdr3_aa: CASSISGGGEQFF
j_call: TRBJ2-3; v_call: TRBV5-1; cdr3_aa: CASSLVVWGTATDTQYF
j_call: TRBJ1-1; v_call: TRBV20-1; cdr3_aa: CSASAVGTEAFF